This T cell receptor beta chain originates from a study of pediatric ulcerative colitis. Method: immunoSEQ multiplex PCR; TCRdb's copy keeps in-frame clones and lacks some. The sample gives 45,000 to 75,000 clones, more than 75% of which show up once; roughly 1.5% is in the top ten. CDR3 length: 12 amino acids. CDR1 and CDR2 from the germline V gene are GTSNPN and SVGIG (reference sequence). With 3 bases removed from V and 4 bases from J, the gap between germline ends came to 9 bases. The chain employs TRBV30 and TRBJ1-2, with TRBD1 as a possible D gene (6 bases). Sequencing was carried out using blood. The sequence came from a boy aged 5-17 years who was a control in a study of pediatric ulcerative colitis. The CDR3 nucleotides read TGTGCCTGGAGGCGGGGGGCCTATGGCTACACCTTC. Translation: CAWRRGAYGYTF.